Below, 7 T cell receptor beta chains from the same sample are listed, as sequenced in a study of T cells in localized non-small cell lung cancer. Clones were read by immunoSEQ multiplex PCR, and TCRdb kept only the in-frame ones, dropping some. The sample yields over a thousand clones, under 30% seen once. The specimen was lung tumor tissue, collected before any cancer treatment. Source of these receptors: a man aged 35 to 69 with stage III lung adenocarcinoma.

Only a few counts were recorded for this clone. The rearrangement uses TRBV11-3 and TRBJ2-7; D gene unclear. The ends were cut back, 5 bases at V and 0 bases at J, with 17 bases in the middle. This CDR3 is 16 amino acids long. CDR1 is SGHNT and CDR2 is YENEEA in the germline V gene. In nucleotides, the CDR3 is TGTGCCAGCAGCCTTACAAGGGTCCCTAGCTCCTACGAGCAGTACTTC. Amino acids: CASSLTRVPSSYEQYF.

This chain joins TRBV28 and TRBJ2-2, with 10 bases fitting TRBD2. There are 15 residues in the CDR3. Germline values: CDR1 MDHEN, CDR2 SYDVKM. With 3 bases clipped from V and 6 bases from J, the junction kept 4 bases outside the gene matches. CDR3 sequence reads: CASSLEREGPGELFF. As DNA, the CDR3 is TGTGCCAGCAGTTTGGAGCGGGAGGGCCCCGGGGAGCTGTTTTTT.

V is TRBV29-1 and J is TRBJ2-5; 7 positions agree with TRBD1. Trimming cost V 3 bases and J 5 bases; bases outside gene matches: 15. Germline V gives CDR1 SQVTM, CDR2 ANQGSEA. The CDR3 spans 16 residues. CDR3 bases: TGCAGCGTTGAGTGGACAGGTAGCTTTGTCTGGGAGACCCAGTACTTC. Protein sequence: CSVEWTGSFVWETQYF. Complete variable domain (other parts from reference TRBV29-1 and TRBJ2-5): SAVISQKPSRDICQRGTSLTIQCQVDSQVTMMFWYRQQPGQSLTLIATANQGSEATYESGFVIDKFPISRPNLTFSTLTVSNMSPEDSSIYLCSVEWTGSFVWETQYFGPGTRLLVL.

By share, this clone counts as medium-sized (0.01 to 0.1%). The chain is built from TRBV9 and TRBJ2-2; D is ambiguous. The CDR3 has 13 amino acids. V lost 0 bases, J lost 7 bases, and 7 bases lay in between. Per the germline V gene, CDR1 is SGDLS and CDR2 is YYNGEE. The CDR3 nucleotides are TGTGCCAGCAGCGTAGAAATGGGCGGGGAGCTGTTTTTT. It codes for CASSVEMGGELFF.

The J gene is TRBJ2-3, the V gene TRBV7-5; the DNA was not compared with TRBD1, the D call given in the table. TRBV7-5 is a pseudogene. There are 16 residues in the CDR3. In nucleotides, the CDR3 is TGTGCCAGCAGCCAAGGGGCAGTAGGAGATCCGGATACGCAGTATTTT. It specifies CASSQGAVGDPDTQYF.

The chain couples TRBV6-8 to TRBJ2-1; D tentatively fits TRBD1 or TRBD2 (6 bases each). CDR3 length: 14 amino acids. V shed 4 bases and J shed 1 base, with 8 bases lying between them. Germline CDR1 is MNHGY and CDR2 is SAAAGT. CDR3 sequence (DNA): TGTGCCAGCAGTTTAGGGGGGTCCTACAATGAGCAGTTCTTC. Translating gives CASSLGGSYNEQFF.

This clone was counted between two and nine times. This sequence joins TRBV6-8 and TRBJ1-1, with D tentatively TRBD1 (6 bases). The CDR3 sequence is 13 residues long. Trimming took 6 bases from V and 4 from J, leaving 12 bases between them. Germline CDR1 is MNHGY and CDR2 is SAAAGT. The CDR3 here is CASRNREVTEAFF. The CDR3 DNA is TGTGCCAGCAGGAACAGGGAGGTCACTGAAGCTTTCTTT.